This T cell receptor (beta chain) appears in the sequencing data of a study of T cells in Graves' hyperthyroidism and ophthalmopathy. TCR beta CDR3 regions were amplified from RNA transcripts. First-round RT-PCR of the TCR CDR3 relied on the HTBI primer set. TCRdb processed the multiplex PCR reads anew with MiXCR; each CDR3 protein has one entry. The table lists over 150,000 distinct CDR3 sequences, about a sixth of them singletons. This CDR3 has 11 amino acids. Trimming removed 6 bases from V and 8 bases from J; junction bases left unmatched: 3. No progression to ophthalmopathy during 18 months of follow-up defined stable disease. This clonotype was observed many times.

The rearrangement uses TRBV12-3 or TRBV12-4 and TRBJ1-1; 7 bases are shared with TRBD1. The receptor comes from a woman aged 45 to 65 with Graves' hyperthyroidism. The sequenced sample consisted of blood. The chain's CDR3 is CASSNRGEAFF. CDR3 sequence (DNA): TGTGCCAGCAGCAACAGGGGAGAAGCTTTCTTT.